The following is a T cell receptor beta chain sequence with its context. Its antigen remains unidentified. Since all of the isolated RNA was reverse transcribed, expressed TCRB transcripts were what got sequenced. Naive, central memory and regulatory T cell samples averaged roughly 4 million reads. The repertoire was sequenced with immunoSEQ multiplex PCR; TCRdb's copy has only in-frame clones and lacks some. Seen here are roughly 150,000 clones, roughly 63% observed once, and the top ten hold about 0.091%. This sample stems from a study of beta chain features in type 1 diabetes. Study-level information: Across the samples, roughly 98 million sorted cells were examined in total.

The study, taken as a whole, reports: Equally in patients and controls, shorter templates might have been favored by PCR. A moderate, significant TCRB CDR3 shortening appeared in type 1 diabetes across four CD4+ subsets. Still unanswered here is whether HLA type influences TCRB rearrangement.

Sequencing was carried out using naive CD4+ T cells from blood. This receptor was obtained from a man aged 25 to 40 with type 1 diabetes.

CDR3 nucleotides: TGCAGCGCCGCAGGGCAAGAGACCCAGTACTTC. Amino acids: CSAAGQETQYF. V is TRBV29-1 and J is TRBJ2-5; tentative D call: TRBD1 (5 bases). Germline-derived CDR1 and CDR2 are SQVTM and ANQGSEA. V was clipped by 7 bases and J by 2 bases, with 8 bases between them. This CDR3 is built from 11 residues.